A single sample gave rise to the 28 T cell receptor beta chains below, sequenced in a study of PD-1 blockade in classical Hodgkin lymphoma. Assay: immunoSEQ multiplex PCR; the TCRdb copy retains only in-frame clones and omits some. The table includes about 20,000 clones, 76% detected once. Noted time point: cycle 4 day 1 (C4D1), after 6 weeks of nivolumab. The patients all showed relapse after autologous stem cell transplantation, while their brentuximab vedotin exposure varied. Material: peripheral blood mononuclear cells (PBMCs), obtained before the fourth cycle of nivolumab. The receptors were gathered from a human donor with classical Hodgkin lymphoma.

V and J are TRBV5-5 and TRBJ2-2, with 8 nucleotides matching TRBD2. The CDR3 has 15 residues. V dropped 4 bases and J dropped 1; count of bases not matched to a gene: 3. The V gene's germline CDR1 is SGHKS and CDR2 YYEKEE (reference sequence). CDR3 DNA sequence: TGTGCCAGCAGCCCCCGGGAGGGGAACACCGGGGAGCTGTTTTTT. Translation: CASSPREGNTGELFF.

The CDR3 DNA reads TGTGCCAGCAGTTTGACGAGCTCCTACAATGAGCAGTTCTTC. Protein product: CASSLTSSYNEQFF. The V call is TRBV6-5, the J call TRBJ2-1; D call uncertain. The CDR3 contains 14 residues. Germline V gene data show CDR1 as MNHEY and CDR2 as SVGAGI. The germline V and J ends were trimmed by 4 bases and 0 bases, with 7 bases remaining between them.

The chain has TRBV5-1 and TRBJ2-5, with 14 bases identical to TRBD2. Germline values: CDR1 SGHRS, CDR2 YFSETQ. Trimming at V came to 4 bases and at J to 2 bases, leaving 7 bases not matched to a gene. CDR3 length equals 17 residues. CDR3 residues: CASSPGTSGGYQETQYF. The CDR3 bases are TGCGCCAGCAGCCCCGGGACTAGCGGGGGCTATCAAGAGACCCAGTACTTC.

This sequence joins TRBV7-9 and TRBJ2-7; D gene ambiguous. V was cut by 1 base and J by 6 bases, with 7 bases left in between. CDR3 length: 12 residues. In germline, CDR1 is SEHNR, CDR2 FQNEAQ (reference sequence). The DNA for the CDR3 is TGTGCCAGCAGCTTAGAAAGGTTCGAGCAGTACTTC. This translates into CASSLERFEQYF.

In this sample, this clone turned up a few times. V and J are TRBV5-1 and TRBJ2-3, with 8 nucleotides matching TRBD1. The V and J ends lost 0 bases and 2 bases, in that order; junction bases with no gene match: 5. The V gene's germline CDR1 is SGHRS and CDR2 YFSETQ. The CDR3 covers 16 residues. The CDR3 protein is CASSLDGQGNTDTQYF. The CDR3 region has the DNA TGCGCCAGCAGCTTGGACGGACAGGGCAACACAGATACGCAGTATTTT.

The chain is built from TRBV27 and TRBJ2-7; 8 bases are a match to TRBD2. The CDR3 consists of 16 residues. The ends lost 5 bases at V and 4 bases at J; junction bases unmatched: 13. Per the germline V gene, CDR1 is MNHEY and CDR2 is SMNVEV (reference sequence). The CDR3 loop reads CASSPLGGAGVYEQYV. DNA for the CDR3: TGTGCCAGCAGTCCCCTCGGGGGAGCGGGAGTTTACGAGCAGTACGTC.

Relative to its sample, this clone is medium-sized. The J gene is TRBJ2-2, the V gene TRBV5-5; D call uncertain. Germline V CDR1 and CDR2: SGHKS, YYEKEE (reference sequence). Trimming took 0 bases from V and 6 from J, leaving 3 bases between them. CDR3 length: 12 amino acids. The CDR3 loop reads CASSLDAGELFF. The CDR3 DNA reads as TGTGCCAGCAGCTTGGATGCCGGGGAGCTGTTTTTT.

The V call is TRBV12-5, the J call TRBJ1-4; 10 bases line up with TRBD1. Germline CDR1 LGHNT, CDR2 FRNRAP. With 3 bases clipped from V and 7 bases from J, the junction kept 5 bases outside the gene matches. The CDR3 covers 15 residues. The CDR3 here is CASGLRGQGREKLFF. The DNA for the CDR3 is TGTGCTAGTGGTTTAAGGGGACAGGGGCGTGAAAAACTGTTTTTT.

The chain uses TRBV19 and TRBJ1-1; D not resolved. Germline-derived CDR1 and CDR2 are LNHDA and SQIVND (reference sequence). The CDR3 is made up of 14 amino acids. Trimming removed 9 bases at V and 0 bases at J, with 14 bases between. The CDR3 loop is CASFNGQLNTEAFF. Written as DNA, the CDR3 is TGTGCCAGCTTTAACGGCCAGCTGAACACTGAAGCTTTCTTT.

V usage is TRBV4-3 and J usage is TRBJ2-1; a weak D match, TRBD2 (6 bases). Trimming left V 0 bases short and J 1 base short, with 19 bases between. The CDR3 totals 19 residues. Germline-derived CDR1 and CDR2 are LGHNA and YSLEER. This CDR3 is CASSQDSTPGLSSYNEQFF. CDR3 DNA: TGCGCCAGCAGCCAAGACTCGACTCCGGGACTTTCGTCCTACAATGAGCAGTTCTTC.

The V gene is TRBV5-6, the J gene TRBJ2-4; a weak D match, TRBD1 (6 bases). V was cut by 4 bases and J by 0 bases, with 23 bases left in between. The CDR3 totals 19 residues. Germline V CDR1 and CDR2: SGHDT, YYEEEE. CDR3 amino acids: CASSMGWTDTGIAKNIQYF. The CDR3 DNA sequence: TGTGCCAGCAGCATGGGGTGGACAGACACAGGGATAGCCAAAAACATTCAGTACTTC. The full variable domain, its missing parts supplied by reference TRBV5-6 and TRBJ2-4, is DAGVTQSPTHLIKTRGQQVTLRCSPKSGHDTVSWYQQALGQGPQFIFQYYEEEERQRGNFPDRFSGHQFPNYSSELNVNALLLGDSALYLCASSMGWTDTGIAKNIQYFGAGTRLSVL.

This clone was seen a few times. The chain carries TRBV2 and TRBJ2-5; D is possibly TRBD1 or TRBD2 (6 bases each). The CDR3 is 14 amino acids. In germline, CDR1 is SNHLY, CDR2 FYNNEI. V shed 8 bases and J shed 7 bases, with 20 bases lying between them. The CDR3 loop is CASQLSRGPGTQYF. The CDR3 region has the DNA TGTGCCAGCCAACTGAGTCGGGGGCCGGGGACCCAGTACTTC.

This clone was seen a single time. This chain connects TRBV19 to TRBJ2-6; TRBD1 might be the D (6 bases). This CDR3 comprises 15 residues. Germline V gene sequence: CDR1 LNHDA, CDR2 SQIVND (reference sequence). Trimming left V 6 bases short and J 0 bases short, with 9 bases between. CDR3 residues: CASRRGISGANVLTF. The CDR3 DNA follows: TGTGCCAGTAGGAGGGGGATCTCTGGGGCCAACGTCCTGACTTTC.

The V gene is TRBV5-6, the J gene TRBJ1-2; D unresolved. The V and J ends lost 0 bases and 8 bases respectively, with 17 bases between them. Germline CDR1 reads SGHDT; CDR2 reads YYEEEE. The CDR3 has 15 amino acids. The CDR3 is CASSLGPEAPRGYTF. CDR3 bases: TGTGCCAGCAGCTTGGGGCCGGAGGCACCCCGAGGCTACACCTTC. The complete variable domain, with remaining parts taken from reference TRBV5-6 and TRBJ1-2, reads DAGVTQSPTHLIKTRGQQVTLRCSPKSGHDTVSWYQQALGQGPQFIFQYYEEEERQRGNFPDRFSGHQFPNYSSELNVNALLLGDSALYLCASSLGPEAPRGYTFGSGTRLTVV.

CDR3 bases: TGCGCCAGCAGCTTGGCCAAGGAAGGCCACGGGCCCAATGAGCAGTTCTTC. It encodes CASSLAKEGHGPNEQFF. The chain combines TRBV5-1 with TRBJ2-1, with D hard to call. V lost 0 bases, J lost 6 bases, and 19 bases lay in between. The CDR3 totals 17 residues. Per the germline V gene, CDR1 is SGHRS and CDR2 is YFSETQ.

The genes are TRBV19 and TRBJ1-3; maybe TRBD1 (5 bases). V lost 9 bases, J lost 3 bases, and 15 bases lay in between. The CDR3 runs 14 residues. The germline gives CDR1 LNHDA, CDR2 SQIVND (reference sequence). The DNA of the CDR3 is TGTGCCAGCTCCCTTGGGACTCTTGGAAACACCATATATTTT. Its translation: CASSLGTLGNTIYF.

The CDR3 sequence: CASSLSVSCLGGGNQPQHF. Here the CDR3 DNA reads TGTGCCAGCAGTTTATCTGTATCGTGTTTAGGGGGGGGCAATCAGCCCCAGCATTTT. The chain couples TRBV28 to TRBJ1-5, with D possibly matching TRBD1 (6 bases). CDR1 and CDR2 from the germline V gene are MDHEN and SYDVKM. V lost 1 base and J 2 bases, leaving 21 bases between the germline ends. This CDR3 spans 19 amino acids.

The chain combines TRBV18 with TRBJ2-2, with D maybe TRBD1 (5 bases). V was shortened by 4 bases and J by 2 bases, with 11 bases between the two germline ends. The germline gives CDR1 KGHSH, CDR2 LQKENI. This CDR3 contains 15 residues. CDR3 residues: CASSQERGNTGELFF. The CDR3, as DNA: TGTGCCAGCTCACAAGAAAGGGGTAACACCGGGGAGCTGTTTTTT.

CDR3 loop: CASSLIAGDHNEQFF. The CDR3 DNA sequence: TGTGCCAGCAGCTTAATAGCGGGAGATCACAATGAGCAGTTCTTC. This chain links TRBV5-6 with TRBJ2-1; 9 bases match TRBD2. V shed 2 bases and J 5 bases; nucleotides not matched to a gene: 5. Germline CDR1 SGHDT, CDR2 YYEEEE. The CDR3 length is 15 residues.

This sequence joins TRBV7-2 and TRBJ1-2, with D hard to call. Between the trimmed V and J ends, which lost 1 base and 8 bases, there was a span of 11 bases. The germline CDR1 and CDR2 sequences are SGHTA and FQGNSA. This CDR3 is 13 amino acids long. The CDR3 here is CASSLDPGKGYTF. The CDR3 DNA is TGTGCCAGCAGCTTAGACCCGGGGAAAGGCTACACCTTC.

V and J are TRBV27 and TRBJ2-1, with 13 bases fitting TRBD2. Germline CDR1 is MNHEY and CDR2 is SMNVEV (reference sequence). V shed 5 bases and J 8 bases; nucleotides not matched to a gene: 9. The CDR3 runs 16 residues. The CDR3 nucleotides read TGTGCCAGCAGTCCACAGACTAGCGGGAGGTGGGATGAGCAGTTCTTC. As protein: CASSPQTSGRWDEQFF.

V and J are TRBV19 and TRBJ2-7, with unresolved D. Germline CDR1 is LNHDA and CDR2 is SQIVND (reference sequence). The CDR3 covers 13 residues. The germline V and J ends were trimmed by 4 bases and 6 bases, with 13 bases remaining between them. The DNA for the CDR3 is TGTGCCAGTAGTACCCTGTCCCCGGGCGAGCAGTACTTC. Translated: CASSTLSPGEQYF.

J is TRBJ2-2 and V is TRBV6-4; D call uncertain. CDR3 length equals 13 residues. V lost 2 bases and J 3 bases, leaving 4 bases between the germline ends. Germline V gives CDR1 MRHNA, CDR2 SNTAGT. The CDR3 spells CASSDRDTGELFF. DNA of the CDR3: TGTGCCAGCAGTGACAGGGACACCGGGGAGCTGTTTTTT.

The V call is TRBV15, the J call TRBJ2-7; TRBD1 matches at 9 bases. The CDR3 is made up of 13 amino acids. V was pared by 1 base and J by 5 bases, with 0 bases of the junction left unmatched. The V gene's germline CDR1 is LNHNV and CDR2 YYDKDF (reference sequence). For the CDR3, the DNA is TGTGCCACCAGCAGAGGGGACAGGGACGAGCAGTACGTC. It encodes CATSRGDRDEQYV.

This clone was detected only a few times. This chain uses TRBV28 with TRBJ2-7, with D perhaps given as TRBD1 or TRBD2 (5 bases each). Per the germline V gene, CDR1 is MDHEN and CDR2 is SYDVKM. V lost 3 bases, J lost 7 bases, and 16 bases lay in between. This CDR3 spans 14 amino acids. The CDR3 nucleotides read TGTGCCAGCAGTTTGGCCGGGACCCCAAGGGAGCAGTACTTC. It codes for CASSLAGTPREQYF.

Only a few counts were recorded for this clone. The chain recombines TRBV9 with TRBJ1-6; D call uncertain. This CDR3 comprises 15 residues. Looked up from germline, CDR1 is SGDLS and CDR2 is YYNGEE. V was clipped by 0 bases and J by 7 bases, with 11 bases between them. The CDR3 is CASSVDSTKNSPLHF. In DNA form, the CDR3 reads TGTGCCAGCAGCGTAGACAGCACAAAAAATTCACCCCTCCACTTT.

This clone has more than one count but fewer than ten. The chain uses TRBV6-5 and TRBJ1-1; D gene uncertain. CDR3 length: 13 residues. Germline V gene lookup returns CDR1 MNHEY and CDR2 SVGAGI. Trimming shortened V by 10 bases and J by 1 base, and 13 bases separated the two germline ends. The CDR3 nucleotides are TGTGCCACCCTAGTCCCTCCGAACACTGAAGCTTTCTTT. Translation gives CATLVPPNTEAFF.

V usage is TRBV5-6 and J usage is TRBJ2-2; maybe TRBD2 (5 bases). Germline-derived CDR1 and CDR2 are SGHDT and YYEEEE. This CDR3 spans 13 amino acids. V was trimmed by 2 bases and J by 6 bases, leaving 8 bases between them. CDR3 protein: CASSFSRAGELFF. CDR3 DNA sequence: TGTGCCAGCAGCTTTTCGAGGGCCGGGGAGCTGTTTTTT.